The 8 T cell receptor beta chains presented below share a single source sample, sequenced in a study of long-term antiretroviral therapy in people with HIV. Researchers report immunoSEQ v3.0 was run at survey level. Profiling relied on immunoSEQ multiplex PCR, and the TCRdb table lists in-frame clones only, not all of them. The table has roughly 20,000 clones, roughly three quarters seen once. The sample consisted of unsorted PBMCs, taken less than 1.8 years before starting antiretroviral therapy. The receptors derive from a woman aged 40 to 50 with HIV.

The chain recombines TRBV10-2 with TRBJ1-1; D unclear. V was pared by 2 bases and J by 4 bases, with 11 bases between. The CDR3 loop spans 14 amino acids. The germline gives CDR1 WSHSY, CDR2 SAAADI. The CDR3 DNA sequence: TGCGCCAGCAGTGAGCCCAATGCCGGCACTGAAGCTTTCTTT. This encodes CASSEPNAGTEAFF.

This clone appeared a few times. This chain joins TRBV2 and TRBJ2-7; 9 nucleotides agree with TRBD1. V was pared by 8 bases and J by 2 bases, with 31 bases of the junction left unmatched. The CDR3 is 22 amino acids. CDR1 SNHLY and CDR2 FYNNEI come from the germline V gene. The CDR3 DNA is TGTGCCAGCTGGGGATGGGACTCCCCCTGGGACAGGGTAGGTTGGAACCCCTACGAGCAGTACTTC. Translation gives CASWGWDSPWDRVGWNPYEQYF.

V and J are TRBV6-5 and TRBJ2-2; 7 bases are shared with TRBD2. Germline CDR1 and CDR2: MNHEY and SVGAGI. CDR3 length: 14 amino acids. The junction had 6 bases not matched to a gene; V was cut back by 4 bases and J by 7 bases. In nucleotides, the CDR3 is TGTGCCAGCAGTTCGGGGGGTTACATCGGGGAGCTGTTTTTT. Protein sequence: CASSSGGYIGELFF.

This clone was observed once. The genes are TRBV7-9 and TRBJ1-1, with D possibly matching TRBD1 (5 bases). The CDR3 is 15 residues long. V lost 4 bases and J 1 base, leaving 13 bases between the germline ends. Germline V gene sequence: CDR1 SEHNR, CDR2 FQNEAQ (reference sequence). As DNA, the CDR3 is TGTGCCAGCAGCTCGTGGGACTCACGGAACACTGAAGCTTTCTTT. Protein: CASSSWDSRNTEAFF.

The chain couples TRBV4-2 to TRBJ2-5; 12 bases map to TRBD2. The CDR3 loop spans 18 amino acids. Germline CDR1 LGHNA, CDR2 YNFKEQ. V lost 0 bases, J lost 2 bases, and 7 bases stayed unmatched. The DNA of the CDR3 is TGTGCCAGCAGCCAAGAGCTAGCGGGGGGGCCCGTACAAGAGACCCAGTACTTC. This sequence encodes CASSQELAGGPVQETQYF.

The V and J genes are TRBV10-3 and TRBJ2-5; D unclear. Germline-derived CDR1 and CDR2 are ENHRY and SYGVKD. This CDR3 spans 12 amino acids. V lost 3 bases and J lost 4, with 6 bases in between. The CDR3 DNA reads TGTGCCATCAGTGATTACGGAGAGACCCAGTACTTC. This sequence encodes CAISDYGETQYF.

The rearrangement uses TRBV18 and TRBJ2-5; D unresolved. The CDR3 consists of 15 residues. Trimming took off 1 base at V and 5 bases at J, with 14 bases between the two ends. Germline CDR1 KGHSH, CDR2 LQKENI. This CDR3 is CASSPQSAYAETQYF. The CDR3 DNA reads TGTGCCAGCTCACCACAGTCTGCATACGCCGAGACCCAGTACTTC.

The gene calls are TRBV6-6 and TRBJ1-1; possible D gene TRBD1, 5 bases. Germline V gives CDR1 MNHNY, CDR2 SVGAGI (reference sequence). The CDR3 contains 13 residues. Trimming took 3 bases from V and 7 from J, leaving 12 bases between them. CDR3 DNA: TGTGCCAGCAGTTATTCAGACAGATATGAAGCTTTCTTT. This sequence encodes CASSYSDRYEAFF.